This paragraph covers one T cell receptor (beta chain) sequence. The entry originates in a study of blood T cell repertoires in COVID-19. The wider study: Italy, Spain and the United States were the sources of the convalescent and acute COVID-19 samples. The cDNA or gDNA used as material had been derived from T cells, B-cell-depleted T cells, or PBMCs.

Germline V gives CDR1 MDHEN, CDR2 SYDVKM. V lost 2 bases to trimming and J lost 0 bases, with 8 bases between them. The CDR3 totals 14 residues. Produced via immunoSEQ multiplex PCR; TCRdb's table is partial and in-frame only. Found here are about 190,000 clones, around 80% of them singletons; the top ten hold approximately 15%. This chain joins TRBV28 and TRBJ2-7; D is undetermined. The sequence came from a man in his thirties or forties with active or convalescent COVID-19. Sample: peripheral blood. CDR3 sequence: CASSLGKRSYEQYF. Here the CDR3 DNA reads TGTGCCAGCAGTTTAGGAAAGCGCTCCTACGAGCAGTACTTC.